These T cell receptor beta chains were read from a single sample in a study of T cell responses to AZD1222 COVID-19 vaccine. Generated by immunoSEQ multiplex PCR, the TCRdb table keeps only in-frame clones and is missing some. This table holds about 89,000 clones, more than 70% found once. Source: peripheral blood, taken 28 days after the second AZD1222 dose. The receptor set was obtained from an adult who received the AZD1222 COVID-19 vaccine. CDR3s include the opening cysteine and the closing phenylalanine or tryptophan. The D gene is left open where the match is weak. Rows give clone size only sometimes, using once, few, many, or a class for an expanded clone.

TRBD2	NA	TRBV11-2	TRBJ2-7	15	CASSLESGGPSEQYF	TGTGCCAGCAGCTTAGAAAGCGGGGGGCCCTCCGAGCAGTACTTC
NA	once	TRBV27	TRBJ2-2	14	CASTPRSNTGELFF	TGTGCCAGCACCCCCCGGTCGAACACCGGGGAGCTGTTTTTT
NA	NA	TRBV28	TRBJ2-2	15	CASSLRRSNTGELFF	TGTGCCAGCAGTTTACGGCGGTCGAACACCGGGGAGCTGTTTTTT
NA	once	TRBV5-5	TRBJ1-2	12	CASSSPPGGYTF	TGTGCCAGCAGCTCCCCTCCTGGGGGCTACACCTTC
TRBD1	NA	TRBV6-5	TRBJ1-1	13	CASNLQGGTEAFF	TGTGCCAGCAATCTACAGGGGGGCACTGAAGCTTTCTTT
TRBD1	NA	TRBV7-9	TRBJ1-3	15	CASSPPGQGWNTIYF	TGTGCCAGCAGTCCCCCCGGACAGGGATGGAACACCATATATTTT
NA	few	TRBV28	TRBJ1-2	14	CASSLGGATYGYTF	TGTGCCAGCAGTTTAGGTGGGGCTACCTATGGCTACACCTTC
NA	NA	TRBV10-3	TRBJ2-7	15	CAISPEGGGSYEQYF	TGTGCCATCAGCCCCGAGGGGGGCGGCTCCTACGAGCAGTACTTC
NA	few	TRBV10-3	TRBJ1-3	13	CAISTGPGNTIYF	TGTGCCATCAGTACCGGACCTGGAAACACCATATATTTT
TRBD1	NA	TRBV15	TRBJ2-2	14	CATSLNRGTGELFF	TGTGCCACCAGTCTCAACAGGGGCACCGGGGAGCTGTTTTTT
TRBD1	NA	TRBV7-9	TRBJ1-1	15	CASSLGGTGGTEAFF	TGTGCCAGCAGCTTAGGAGGGACAGGGGGCACTGAAGCTTTCTTT
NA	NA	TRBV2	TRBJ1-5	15	CASASTGHYNQPQHF	TGTGCCAGCGCCTCTACGGGACACTACAATCAGCCCCAGCATTTT
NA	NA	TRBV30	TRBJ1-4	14	CAWSTVPTNEKLFF	TGTGCCTGGAGTACCGTCCCAACTAATGAAAAACTGTTTTTT
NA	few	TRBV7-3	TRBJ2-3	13	CASSPGGADTQYF	TGTGCCAGCAGCCCTGGAGGGGCAGATACGCAGTATTTT
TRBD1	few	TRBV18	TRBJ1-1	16	CASSGQQGLKDTEAFF	TGTGCCAGCTCGGGACAGCAGGGTTTAAAGGACACTGAAGCTTTCTTT
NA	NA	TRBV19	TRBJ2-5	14	CASSATGTQETQYF	TGTGCCAGTAGCGCAACAGGGACACAAGAGACCCAGTACTTC
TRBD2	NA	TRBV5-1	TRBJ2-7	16	CASCLAGGSPSYEQYF	TGCGCCAGCTGCCTAGCGGGAGGGAGTCCCTCCTACGAGCAGTACTTC
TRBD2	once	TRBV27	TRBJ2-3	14	CASSGGLARGTQYF	TGTGCCAGCAGTGGGGGACTAGCTCGGGGTACGCAGTATTTT
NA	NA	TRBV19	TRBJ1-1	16	CASSIGYKLGDTEAFF	TGTGCCAGTAGTATAGGTTATAAATTAGGGGACACTGAAGCTTTCTTT
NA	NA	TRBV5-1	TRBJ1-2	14	CASSSGVGTYGYTF	TGCGCCAGCAGCTCCGGGGTGGGAACTTATGGCTACACCTTC
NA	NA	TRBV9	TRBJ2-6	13	CASSNTGANVLTF	TGTGCCAGCAGTAATACTGGGGCCAACGTCCTGACTTTC
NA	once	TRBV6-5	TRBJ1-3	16	CASSLQGPRSGNTIYF	TGTGCCAGCAGTTTACAAGGTCCACGCTCTGGAAACACCATATATTTT
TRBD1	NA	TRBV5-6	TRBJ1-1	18	CASSLAKGGAGGITEAFF	TGTGCCAGCAGCTTGGCCAAAGGAGGTGCAGGGGGCATCACTGAAGCTTTCTTT
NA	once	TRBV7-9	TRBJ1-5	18	CASSLGRTADYSNQPQHF	TGTGCCAGCAGCTTAGGTCGGACAGCCGATTATAGCAATCAGCCCCAGCATTTT
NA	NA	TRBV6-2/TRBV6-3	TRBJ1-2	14	CASSRPGFNYGYTF	TGTGCCAGCAGTCGTCCGGGTTTTAACTATGGCTACACCTTC
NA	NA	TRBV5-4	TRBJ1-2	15	CASSDPNRTPLGYTF	TGTGCCAGCAGCGACCCAAACAGGACCCCCCTTGGCTACACCTTC
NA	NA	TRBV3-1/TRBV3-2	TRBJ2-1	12	CASSQDEGEQFF	TGTGCCAGCAGCCAAGATGAGGGTGAGCAGTTCTTC
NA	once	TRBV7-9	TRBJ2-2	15	CAVEWGSTNTGELFF	TGTGCCGTCGAGTGGGGAAGTACGAACACCGGGGAGCTGTTTTTT
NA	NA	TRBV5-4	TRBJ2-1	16	CASTTTGAGSYNEQFF	TGTGCCAGCACCACGACTGGGGCGGGGAGTTACAATGAGCAGTTCTTC
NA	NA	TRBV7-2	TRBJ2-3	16	CASSQRRVAGTDTQYF	TGTGCCAGCAGCCAACGGCGAGTGGCTGGCACAGATACGCAGTATTTT
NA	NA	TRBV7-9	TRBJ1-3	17	CASSLLFGVGSGNTIYF	TGTGCCAGCAGCTTACTGTTTGGGGTCGGCTCTGGAAACACCATATATTTT
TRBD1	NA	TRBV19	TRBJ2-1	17	CASSALRDRGSYNEQFF	TGTGCCAGTAGTGCACTCCGGGACAGGGGTTCCTACAATGAGCAGTTCTTC
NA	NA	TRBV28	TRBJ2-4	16	CASSLGQTIAKNIQYF	TGTGCCAGCAGTTTAGGGCAAACTATAGCCAAAAACATTCAGTACTTC
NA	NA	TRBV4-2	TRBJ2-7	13	CASSQEGWREQYF	TGTGCCAGCAGCCAAGAGGGCTGGAGGGAGCAGTACTTC
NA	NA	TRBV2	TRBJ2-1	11	CASMVYNEQFF	TGTGCCAGCATGGTCTACAATGAGCAGTTCTTC
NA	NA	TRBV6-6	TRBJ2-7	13	CASSYVPTYEQYF	TGTGCCAGCAGTTACGTCCCAACCTACGAGCAGTACTTC
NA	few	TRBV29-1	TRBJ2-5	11	CSGGRSETQYF	TGCAGCGGAGGACGGAGCGAGACCCAGTACTTC
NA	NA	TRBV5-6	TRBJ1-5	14	CASSLRQSNQPQHF	TGTGCCAGCAGCTTAAGACAGAGCAATCAGCCCCAGCATTTT
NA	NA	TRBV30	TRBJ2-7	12	CAWSVLQVSQYF	TGTGCCTGGAGTGTATTACAGGTATCGCAGTACTTC
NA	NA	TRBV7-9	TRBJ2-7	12	CASSPGTYEQYF	TGTGCCAGCAGCCCCGGGACCTACGAGCAGTACTTC
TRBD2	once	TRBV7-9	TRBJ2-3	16	CASSLALAGSTDTQYF	TGTGCCAGCAGCTTAGCTCTAGCGGGCTCCACAGATACGCAGTATTTT
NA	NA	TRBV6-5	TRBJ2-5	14	CASRGQGREGTQYF	TGTGCCAGCAGAGGACAGGGTCGGGAGGGGACCCAGTACTTC
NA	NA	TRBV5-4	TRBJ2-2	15	CASSLGSPRTGELFF	TGTGCCAGCAGCTTGGGGTCCCCGAGGACCGGGGAGCTGTTTTTT
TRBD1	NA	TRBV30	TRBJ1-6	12	CAEDRGSSPLHF	TGTGCCGAGGACAGGGGCTCCTCACCCCTCCACTTT
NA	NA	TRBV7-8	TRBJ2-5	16	CASSPRTVYSRETQYF	TGTGCCAGCAGCCCTCGGACAGTTTACTCTCGGGAGACCCAGTACTTC
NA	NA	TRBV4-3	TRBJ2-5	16	CASSQGPTTRGETQYF	TGCGCCAGCAGCCAAGGCCCCACGACTAGGGGAGAGACCCAGTACTTC
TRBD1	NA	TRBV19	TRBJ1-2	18	CASRFRGIEGQGRVSYTF	TGTGCCAGTAGATTCAGAGGCATCGAGGGACAGGGGCGGGTTAGCTACACCTTC
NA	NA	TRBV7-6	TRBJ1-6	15	CASSSTTQDGSPLHF	TGTGCCAGCAGCTCCACCACACAGGACGGTTCACCCCTCCACTTT
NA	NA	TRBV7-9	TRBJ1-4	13	CASSPLVGEKLFF	TGTGCCAGCAGCCCGCTCGTTGGGGAAAAACTGTTTTTT
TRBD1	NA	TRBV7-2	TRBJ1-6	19	CASSIGTGGASSYNSPLHF	TGTGCCAGCAGCATAGGGACAGGGGGCGCGAGCTCCTATAATTCACCCCTCCACTTT
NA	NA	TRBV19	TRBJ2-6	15	CASSTGNSGANVLTF	TGTGCCAGTAGTACCGGGAACTCTGGGGCCAACGTCCTGACTTTC
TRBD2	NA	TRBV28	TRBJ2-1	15	CASSLWTSGRSEQFF	TGTGCCAGCAGTTTATGGACTAGCGGGAGGAGTGAGCAGTTCTTC
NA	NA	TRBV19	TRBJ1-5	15	CASSIVGGMSQPQHF	TGTGCCAGTAGTATAGTTGGGGGGATGAGTCAGCCCCAGCATTTT
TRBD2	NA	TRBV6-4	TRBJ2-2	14	CASSETLAPGELFF	TGTGCCAGCAGTGAAACACTAGCGCCCGGGGAGCTGTTTTTT
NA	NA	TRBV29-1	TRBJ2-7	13	CSARGPGTYEQYF	TGCAGCGCCCGAGGGCCAGGGACCTACGAGCAGTACTTC
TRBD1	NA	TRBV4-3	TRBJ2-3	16	CASSQGSGQGEDTQYF	TGCGCCAGCAGCCAAGGGTCGGGACAGGGTGAAGATACGCAGTATTTT
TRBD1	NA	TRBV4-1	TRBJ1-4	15	CASSAPGQKGEKLFF	TGCGCCAGCAGCGCACCGGGACAGAAGGGCGAAAAACTGTTTTTT